Presented here are 15 T cell receptor beta chains from one specimen sequenced in a study of Graves' ophthalmopathy and Graves' hyperthyroidism. As the template, RNA transcripts were used to amplify TCR beta CDR3 regions. The workflow started with a first-round RT-PCR run with HTBI primers and then moved on to a second-round multiplex PCR. TCRdb re-called the multiplex PCR reads through MiXCR, storing one row per CDR3 protein. This table has 1 million to 1.3 million distinct CDR3 sequences, 35% to 40% appearing once. Sequenced: peripheral blood or thyroid tissue (not recorded which). The origin of the receptors is an adult man with Graves' hyperthyroidism.

This clonotype occurred many times. The chain is built from TRBV10-1 and TRBJ2-7, with a tentative D call TRBD1 (5 bases). V shed 6 bases and J shed 3 bases, with 9 bases lying between them. Germline loops: CDR1 WNHNN, CDR2 SYGVQD (reference sequence). The CDR3 spans 12 residues. The CDR3 region has the DNA TGCGCCAGCAGAAACCAGGGCTACGAGCAGTACTTC. Its protein product is CASRNQGYEQYF.

This clonotype has ten or more counts. The chain is built from TRBV7-2 and TRBJ1-1; D is possibly TRBD1 (6 bases). With 2 bases removed from V and 0 bases from J, the gap between germline ends came to 10 bases. The CDR3 is made up of 15 amino acids. Per germline, CDR1 SGHTA and CDR2 FQGNSA. CDR3 nucleotide sequence: TGTGCCAGCAGCTTAAGTACAGGGTTGAACACTGAAGCTTTCTTT. This gives the protein CASSLSTGLNTEAFF.

This clonotype was detected a few times. The gene calls are TRBV30 and TRBJ1-2; tentative D call: TRBD1 (5 bases). CDR1 GTSNPN and CDR2 SVGIG come from the germline V gene (reference sequence). V shed 1 base and J shed 6 bases, with 21 bases lying between them. This CDR3 spans 16 amino acids. The CDR3 DNA follows: TGTGCCTGGAGTGGTCCCGGGACCCCATTAACTGATGGCTACACCTTC. This encodes CAWSGPGTPLTDGYTF.

As regards this clonotype: This may be a read error, as it is one base from a much larger clone. The J gene is TRBJ2-7, the V gene TRBV5-1, with 8 bases aligning to TRBD1. CDR1 is SGHRS and CDR2 is YFSETQ in the germline V gene. This CDR3 has 15 amino acids. CDR3 bases: TGCGCCAACAGCCCGAGACAGGGGATTACCTACGAGCAGTACTTC. The encoded protein is CANSPRQGITYEQYF.

This clonotype was observed at least ten times. The rearrangement uses TRBV7-8 and TRBJ1-5; possibly TRBD1 for D (6 bases). This CDR3 has 17 amino acids. Germline-derived CDR1 and CDR2 are SGHVS and FQNEAQ. V was clipped by 3 bases and J by 2 bases, with 17 bases between them. The CDR3 DNA follows: TGTGCCAGCAGCTTCGGGGGGGCGCTTCCTGGCAATCAGCCCCAGCATTTT. Translating gives CASSFGGALPGNQPQHF. Full variable domain (outside the CDR3, taken from reference TRBV7-8 and TRBJ1-5): GAGVSQSPRYKVAKRGQDVALRCDPISGHVSLFWYQQALGQGPEFLTYFQNEAQLDKSGLPSDRFFAERPEGSVSTLKIQRTQQEDSAVYLCASSFGGALPGNQPQHFGDGTRLSIL.

This chain uses TRBV6-6 with TRBJ1-1; 9 bases line up with TRBD1. This CDR3 comprises 16 residues. V trimming: 4 bases; J trimming: 6 bases; junction bases outside the gene matches: 12. From germline, CDR1 is MNHNY and CDR2 SVGAGI (reference sequence). CDR3 bases: TGTGCCAGCAGTTTTATAATCGGACAGGGGCAAGCTGAAGCTTTCTTT. Protein sequence: CASSFIIGQGQAEAFF.

There are a few counts of this clonotype. The chain links TRBV10-2 to TRBJ1-1; no definite D call. Per germline, CDR1 WSHSY and CDR2 SAAADI. CDR3 length: 14 residues. Between the trimmed V and J ends, which lost 2 bases and 1 base, there was a span of 8 bases. The CDR3 DNA sequence: TGCGCCAGCAGTGAGGGAGTTCCGAACACTGAAGCTTTCTTT. Translation gives CASSEGVPNTEAFF.

Remarks on this clonotype: One end of the junction does not line up with germline, which may come from a read error. CDR3 coding DNA: TGTGCCAGCAGCTCTGTAGCGGGAGGCGTCTACGGGCAGTACTTC. It encodes CASSSVAGGVYGQYF. V is TRBV7-2 and J is TRBJ2-7, with 10 positions matching TRBD2. CDR1 SGHTA and CDR2 FQGNSA come from the germline V gene. CDR3 length: 15 residues. The complete variable domain, with remaining parts taken from reference TRBV7-2 and TRBJ2-7, reads GAGVSQSPSNKVTEKGKDVELRCDPISGHTALYWYRQSLGQGLEFLIYFQGNSAPDKSGLPSDRFSAERTGGSVSTLTIQRTQQEDSAVYLCASSSVAGGVYGQYFGPGTRLTVT.

This clonotype was counted at least ten times. The V and J genes are TRBV6-5 and TRBJ2-5; D may be TRBD2 (5 bases). Trimming took 5 bases from V and 1 from J, leaving 14 bases between them. The CDR3 totals 15 residues. Germline CDR1 MNHEY, CDR2 SVGAGI. CDR3 nucleotide sequence: TGTGCCAGCAGTCCCCCTTCCAGCGGCCAAGAGACCCAGTACTTC. Translation gives CASSPPSSGQETQYF.

The V call is TRBV10-3, the J call TRBJ2-7; TRBD1 matches at 7 bases. Trimming removed 3 bases from V and 4 bases from J; junction bases left unmatched: 3. CDR1 ENHRY and CDR2 SYGVKD come from the germline V gene. The CDR3 totals 13 residues. For the CDR3, the DNA is TGTGCCATCAGTGAAGGGGGCTTGTACGAGCAGTACTTC. Translation: CAISEGGLYEQYF.

Ten or more counts support this clonotype. CDR3: CASSVPGNTIYF. The DNA for the CDR3 is TGTGCCAGCAGCGTACCTGGAAACACCATATATTTT. The chain couples TRBV9 to TRBJ1-3; D is undetermined. Germline V gene sequence: CDR1 SGDLS, CDR2 YYNGEE. V was shortened by 1 base and J by 2 bases, with 1 base between the two germline ends. This CDR3 is built from 12 residues.

The V call is TRBV25-1, the J call TRBJ1-4; D uncertain. The CDR3 covers 15 residues. The germline V and J ends were trimmed by 1 base and 8 bases, with 14 bases remaining between them. CDR1 and CDR2 (germline): MGHDK, SYGVNS. CDR3 protein: CASSEFAHSWEKLFF. CDR3 coding DNA: TGTGCCAGCAGTGAATTTGCCCACAGTTGGGAAAAACTGTTTTTT.

The rearrangement joins TRBV6-6 to TRBJ2-5, with D maybe TRBD1 (6 bases). The CDR3 totals 14 residues. Trimming took 6 bases from V and 9 from J, leaving 20 bases between them. The germline CDR1 and CDR2 sequences are MNHNY and SVGAGI (reference sequence). The CDR3 here is CASRETQGPRPQYF. The CDR3 DNA follows: TGTGCCAGCAGGGAAACACAGGGCCCACGGCCCCAGTACTTC.

The chain is built from TRBV7-8 and TRBJ2-7; D unclear. Germline V gene data show CDR1 as SGHVS and CDR2 as FQNEAQ. V lost 8 bases, J lost 3 bases, and 17 bases lay in between. This CDR3 has 14 amino acids. The chain's CDR3 is CASQPRTAVYEQYF. CDR3 nucleotides: TGTGCCAGCCAACCTAGGACGGCGGTCTACGAGCAGTACTTC.

The chain has TRBV2 and TRBJ1-1; D perhaps matches TRBD1 (6 bases). The CDR3 loop spans 13 amino acids. Germline V gene sequence: CDR1 SNHLY, CDR2 FYNNEI. Trimming removed 5 bases from V and 7 bases from J, with 14 bases in between. The CDR3 reads CASSYSQGNEAFF. The CDR3 DNA is TGTGCCAGCAGTTACTCCCAGGGGAATGAAGCTTTCTTT.